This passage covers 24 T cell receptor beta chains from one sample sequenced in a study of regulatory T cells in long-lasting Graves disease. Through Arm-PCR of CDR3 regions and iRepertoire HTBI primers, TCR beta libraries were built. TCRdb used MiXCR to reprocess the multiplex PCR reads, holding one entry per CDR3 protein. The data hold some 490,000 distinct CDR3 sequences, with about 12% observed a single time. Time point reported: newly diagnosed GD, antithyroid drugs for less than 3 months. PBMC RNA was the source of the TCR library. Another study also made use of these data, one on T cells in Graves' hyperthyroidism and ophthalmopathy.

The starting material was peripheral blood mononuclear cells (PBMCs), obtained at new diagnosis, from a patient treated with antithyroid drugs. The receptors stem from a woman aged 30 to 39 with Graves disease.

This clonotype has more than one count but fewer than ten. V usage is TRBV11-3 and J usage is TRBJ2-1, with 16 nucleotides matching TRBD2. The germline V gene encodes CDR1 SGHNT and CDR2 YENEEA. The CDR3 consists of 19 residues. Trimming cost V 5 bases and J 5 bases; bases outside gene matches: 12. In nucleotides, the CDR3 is TGTGCCAGCAGCACGGGACTAGCGGGAGGGCTGGGGAAAAACAATGAGCAGTTCTTC. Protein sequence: CASSTGLAGGLGKNNEQFF.

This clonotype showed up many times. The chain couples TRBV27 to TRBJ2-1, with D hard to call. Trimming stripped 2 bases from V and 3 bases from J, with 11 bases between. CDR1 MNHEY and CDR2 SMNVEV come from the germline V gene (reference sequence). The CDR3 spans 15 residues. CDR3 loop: CASSLLGRSYNEQFF. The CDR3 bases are TGTGCCAGCAGTTTACTCGGGCGGAGCTACAATGAGCAGTTCTTC.

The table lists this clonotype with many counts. CDR3 region: CASSEGGLAGLTGELFF. CDR3 DNA: TGTGCCAGCAGTGAAGGCGGGCTAGCGGGCCTCACCGGGGAGCTGTTTTTT. V usage is TRBV6-1 and J usage is TRBJ2-2, with 8 bases that match TRBD2. This CDR3 comprises 17 residues. The germline gives CDR1 MNHNS, CDR2 SASEGT. V was pared by 1 base and J by 4 bases, with 8 bases of the junction left unmatched.

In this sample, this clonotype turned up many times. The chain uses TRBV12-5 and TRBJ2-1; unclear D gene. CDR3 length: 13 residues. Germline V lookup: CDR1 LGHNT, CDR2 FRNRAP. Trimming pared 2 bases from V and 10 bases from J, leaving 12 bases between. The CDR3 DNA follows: TGTGCTAGTGGTTTGCACCCGCTTGGAGAGCAGTTCTTC. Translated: CASGLHPLGEQFF.

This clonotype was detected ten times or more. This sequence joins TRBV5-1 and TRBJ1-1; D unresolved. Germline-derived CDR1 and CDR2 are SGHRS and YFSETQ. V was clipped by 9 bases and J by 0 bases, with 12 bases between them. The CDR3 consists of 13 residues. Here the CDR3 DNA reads TGCGCCACTCAGGACGGAATGAACACTGAAGCTTTCTTT. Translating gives CATQDGMNTEAFF.

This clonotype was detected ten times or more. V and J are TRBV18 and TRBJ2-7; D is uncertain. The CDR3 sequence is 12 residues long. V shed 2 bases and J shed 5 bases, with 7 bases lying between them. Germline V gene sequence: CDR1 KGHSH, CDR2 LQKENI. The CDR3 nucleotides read TGTGCCAGCTCACCAGGGCGGCACGAGCAGTACTTC. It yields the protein CASSPGRHEQYF.

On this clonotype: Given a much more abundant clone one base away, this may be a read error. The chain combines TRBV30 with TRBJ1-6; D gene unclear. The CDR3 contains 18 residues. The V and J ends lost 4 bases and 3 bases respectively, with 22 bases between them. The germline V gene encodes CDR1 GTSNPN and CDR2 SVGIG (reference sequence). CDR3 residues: CAWNHLLSGRIYNSPLHF. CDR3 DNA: TGTGCCTGGAACCATTTGCTGTCTGGGCGGATCTATAATTCACCCCTCCACTTT.

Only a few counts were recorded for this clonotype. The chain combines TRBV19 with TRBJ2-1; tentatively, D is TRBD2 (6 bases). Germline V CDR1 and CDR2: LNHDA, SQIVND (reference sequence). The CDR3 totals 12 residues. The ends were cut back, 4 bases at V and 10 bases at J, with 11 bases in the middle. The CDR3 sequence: CASSTPGLEQFF. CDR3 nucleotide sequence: TGTGCCAGTAGTACTCCTGGACTAGAGCAGTTCTTC. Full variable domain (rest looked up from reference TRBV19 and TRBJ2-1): DGGITQSPKYLFRKEGQNVTLSCEQNLNHDAMYWYRQDPGQGLRLIYYSQIVNDFQKGDIAEGYSVSREKKESFPLTVTSAQKNPTAFYLCASSTPGLEQFFGPGTRLTVL.

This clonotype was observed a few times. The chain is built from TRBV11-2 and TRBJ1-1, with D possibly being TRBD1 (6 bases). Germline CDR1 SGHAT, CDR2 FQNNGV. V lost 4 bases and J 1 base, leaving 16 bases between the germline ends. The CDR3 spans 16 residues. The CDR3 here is CASSSETGLPNTEAFF. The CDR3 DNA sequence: TGTGCCAGCAGCTCAGAGACAGGCCTCCCGAACACTGAAGCTTTCTTT.

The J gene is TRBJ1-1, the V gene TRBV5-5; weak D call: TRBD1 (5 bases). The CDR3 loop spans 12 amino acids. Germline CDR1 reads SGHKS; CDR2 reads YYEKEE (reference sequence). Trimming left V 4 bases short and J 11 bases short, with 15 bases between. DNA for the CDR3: TGTGCCAGCAGCCTGATGGGGGGGTGGGCTTTCTTT. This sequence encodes CASSLMGGWAFF.

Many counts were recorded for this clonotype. This chain's CDR3 is CSATKWLGSPLHF. DNA for the CDR3: TGCAGTGCTACGAAGTGGCTTGGTTCACCCCTCCACTTT. This chain uses TRBV20-1 with TRBJ1-6; D not resolved. Trimming cost V 4 bases and J 9 bases, with 13 bases left between them. CDR3 length: 13 amino acids. Germline V CDR1 and CDR2: DFQATT, SNEGSKA (reference sequence).

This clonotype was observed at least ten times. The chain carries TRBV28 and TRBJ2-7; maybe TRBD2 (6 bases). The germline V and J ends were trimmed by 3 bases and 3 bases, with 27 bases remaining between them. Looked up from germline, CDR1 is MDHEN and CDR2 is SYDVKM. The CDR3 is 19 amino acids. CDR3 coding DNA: TGTGCCAGCAGTTTCCCCCTCACAGTGGAGCGGGCCTTCAGCTACGAGCAGTACTTC. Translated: CASSFPLTVERAFSYEQYF.

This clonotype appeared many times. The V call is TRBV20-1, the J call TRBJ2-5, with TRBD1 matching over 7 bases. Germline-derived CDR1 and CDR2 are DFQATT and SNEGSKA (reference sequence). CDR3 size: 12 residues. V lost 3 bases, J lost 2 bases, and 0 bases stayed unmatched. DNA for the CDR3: TGCAGTGCTAGGGGACAGCAAGAGACCCAGTACTTC. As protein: CSARGQQETQYF.

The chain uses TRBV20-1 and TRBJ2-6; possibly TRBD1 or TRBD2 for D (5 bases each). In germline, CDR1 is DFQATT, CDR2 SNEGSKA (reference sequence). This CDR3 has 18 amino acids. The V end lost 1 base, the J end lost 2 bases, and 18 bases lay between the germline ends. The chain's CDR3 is CSARGVGGKRAGANVLTF. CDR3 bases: TGCAGTGCTAGAGGGGTTGGGGGAAAAAGGGCTGGGGCCAACGTCCTGACTTTC.

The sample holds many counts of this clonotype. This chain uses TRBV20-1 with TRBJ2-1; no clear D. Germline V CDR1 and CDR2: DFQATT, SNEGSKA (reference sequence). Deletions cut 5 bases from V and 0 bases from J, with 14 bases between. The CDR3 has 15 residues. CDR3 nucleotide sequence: TGCAGTGCTGCGGACGCCGCTAGCTCCTACAATGAGCAGTTCTTC. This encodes CSAADAASSYNEQFF.

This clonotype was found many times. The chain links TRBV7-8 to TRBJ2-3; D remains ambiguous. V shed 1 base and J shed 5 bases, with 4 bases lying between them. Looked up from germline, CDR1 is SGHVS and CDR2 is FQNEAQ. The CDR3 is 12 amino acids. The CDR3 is CASSLGVDTQYF. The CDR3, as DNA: TGTGCCAGCAGCTTAGGGGTAGATACGCAGTATTTT.

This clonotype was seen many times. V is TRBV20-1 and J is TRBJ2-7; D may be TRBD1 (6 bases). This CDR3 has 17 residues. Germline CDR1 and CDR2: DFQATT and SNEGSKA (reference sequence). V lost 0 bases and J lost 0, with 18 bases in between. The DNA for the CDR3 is TGCAGTGCTAGAGAGATCTTCCGGGACAACTTCTCCTACGAGCAGTACTTC. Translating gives CSAREIFRDNFSYEQYF.

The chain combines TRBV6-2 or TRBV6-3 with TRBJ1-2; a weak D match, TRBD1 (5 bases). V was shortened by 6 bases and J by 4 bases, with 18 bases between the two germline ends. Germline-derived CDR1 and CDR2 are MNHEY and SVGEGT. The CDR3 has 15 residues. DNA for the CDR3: TGTGCCAGCAGATATAAAACAACAGGTCCCTATGGCTACACCTTC. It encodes CASRYKTTGPYGYTF.

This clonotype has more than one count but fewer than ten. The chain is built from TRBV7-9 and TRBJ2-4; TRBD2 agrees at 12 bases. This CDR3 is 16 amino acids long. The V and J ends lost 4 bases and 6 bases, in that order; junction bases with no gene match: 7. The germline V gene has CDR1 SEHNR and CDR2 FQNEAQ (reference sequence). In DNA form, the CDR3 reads TGTGCCAGCAGCTCCCGGACTAGCGGGACCTTAAACATTCAGTACTTC. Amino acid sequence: CASSSRTSGTLNIQYF.

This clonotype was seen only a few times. The CDR3 sequence is CASSLEGGPNTEAFF. The CDR3 bases are TGCGCCAGCAGCTTGGAAGGGGGCCCGAACACTGAAGCTTTCTTT. V usage is TRBV5-1 and J usage is TRBJ1-1; 7 nucleotides align to TRBD1. The ends lost 0 bases at V and 1 base at J; junction bases unmatched: 3. In germline, CDR1 is SGHRS, CDR2 YFSETQ. The CDR3 is 15 amino acids.

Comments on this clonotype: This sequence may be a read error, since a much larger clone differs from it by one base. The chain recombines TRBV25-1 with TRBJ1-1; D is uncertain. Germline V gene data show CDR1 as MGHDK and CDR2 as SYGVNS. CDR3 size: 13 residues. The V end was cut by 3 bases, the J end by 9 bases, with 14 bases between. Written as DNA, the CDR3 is TGTGCCAGCAGTGATGAAAGGGTGATTCAAGCTTTCTTT. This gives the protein CASSDERVIQAFF.

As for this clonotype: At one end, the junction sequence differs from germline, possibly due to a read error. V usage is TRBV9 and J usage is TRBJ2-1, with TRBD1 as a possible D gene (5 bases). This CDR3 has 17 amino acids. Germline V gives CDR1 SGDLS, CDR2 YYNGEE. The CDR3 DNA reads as TGTGCCAGCAGCGTAGGAGCAGGGTTGAGTAGAGACAATGAGCCGTTCTTC. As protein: CASSVGAGLSRDNEPFF. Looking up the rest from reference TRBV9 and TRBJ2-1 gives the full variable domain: DSGVTQTPKHLITATGQRVTLRCSPRSGDLSVYWYQQSLDQGLQFLIQYYNGEERAKGNILERFSAQQFPDLHSELNLSSLELGDSALYFCASSVGAGLSRDNEPFFGPGTRLTVL.

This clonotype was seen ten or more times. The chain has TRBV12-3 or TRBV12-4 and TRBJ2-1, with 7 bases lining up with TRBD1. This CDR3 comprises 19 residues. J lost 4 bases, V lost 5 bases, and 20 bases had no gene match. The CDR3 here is CASSPGQDSGLTGYNEQFF. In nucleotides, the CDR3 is TGTGCCAGCAGTCCTGGACAGGATTCAGGGTTGACCGGTTACAATGAGCAGTTCTTC.

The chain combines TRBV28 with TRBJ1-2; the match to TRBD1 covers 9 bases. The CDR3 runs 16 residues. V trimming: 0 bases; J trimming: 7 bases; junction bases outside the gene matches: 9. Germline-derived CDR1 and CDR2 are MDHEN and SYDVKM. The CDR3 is CASSLWGPGQGSGYTF. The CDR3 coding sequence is TGTGCCAGCAGTTTATGGGGGCCGGGACAGGGTAGTGGCTACACCTTC.